This is a list of T cell receptor beta chains from one sample in a study of T cell repertoires in cytomegalovirus infection. TCRdb passed the reads through MiXCR, listing each CDR3 protein once. Of 40,000 to 55,000 distinct CDR3 sequences detected, around 20% appear once; the ten largest clones hold 26%. Their target antigens are unknown. The sequencing here drew on CD8+ T cells from cultured PBMCs, taken from culture after CMV antigen stimulation. These receptor sequences come from a human donor in good health (CMV status not recorded). Some clones in this sample may be carry-over from other donors' samples. Both conserved end residues are part of each CDR3. A D gene is named only where the DNA matches it firmly. Not all rows give a size; the values are once, few, many and, for expanded clones, a class.

J gene | V gene | clone size | D gene | CDR3 protein | CDR3 DNA
TRBJ2-1 | TRBV6-4 | NA | TRBD2 | CASSRTSGGFGEQFF | TGTGCCAGCAGTAGAACTAGCGGGGGTTTTGGTGAGCAGTTCTTC
TRBJ2-7 | TRBV7-2 | NA | NA | CASSLEWDEQYF | TGTGCCAGCAGCTTAGAATGGGACGAGCAGTACTTC
TRBJ1-1 | TRBV7-5 | NA | NA | CISVPEAGGSEAFF | NA
TRBJ1-1 | TRBV12-3/TRBV12-4 | NA | TRBD1 | CASSSMGQGKTEAFF | TGTGCCAGCAGTTCAATGGGACAGGGTAAAACTGAAGCTTTCTTT
TRBJ2-1 | TRBV7-9 | NA | NA | CASSLEWSTYNEQFF | TGTGCCAGCAGCTTAGAATGGTCCACCTACAATGAGCAGTTCTTC
TRBJ2-5 | TRBV4-3 | few | TRBD1 | CASSPSQGVGETQYF | TGCGCCAGCAGCCCGAGTCAGGGGGTCGGAGAGACCCAGTACTTC
TRBJ2-3 | TRBV7-6 | many | NA | CASSTRAGTDTQYF | TGTGCCAGCAGCACCAGGGCGGGCACAGATACGCAGTATTTT
TRBJ1-5 | TRBV7-9 | NA | NA | CASSLDRDQPQHF | TGTGCCAGCAGCCTGGACCGTGATCAGCCCCAGCATTTT
TRBJ2-4 | TRBV7-2 | few | TRBD1 | CASSFYTGTGEQNIQYF | TGTGCCAGCAGCTTCTACACCGGGACAGGGGAGCAAAACATTCAGTACTTC
TRBJ1-1 | TRBV6-2/TRBV6-3 | few | NA | CASRQQGGREAFF | TGTGCCAGCAGACAACAGGGAGGCCGGGAAGCTTTCTTT
TRBJ1-4 | TRBV7-6 | NA | NA | CASSPTRDEKLFF | TGTGCCAGCAGCCCGACCCGGGATGAAAAACTGTTTTTT
TRBJ2-2 | TRBV7-2 | once | NA | CASSSLPAARTGELFF | TGTGCCAGCAGCTCATTGCCTGCAGCCCGGACCGGGGAGCTGTTTTTT
TRBJ2-1 | TRBV19 | NA | NA | CASSMGGTYNEQFF | TGTGCCAGTAGTATGGGGGGAACGTACAATGAGCAGTTCTTC
TRBJ2-5 | TRBV15 | NA | NA | CATSSVLQETQYF | TGTGCCACCAGTTCGGTACTGCAAGAGACCCAGTACTTC
TRBJ2-7 | TRBV7-2 | NA | NA | CASINRVGTYEQYF | TGTGCCAGCATCAACAGGGTTGGGACCTACGAGCAGTACTTC
TRBJ1-2 | TRBV7-9 | NA | NA | CASSPPREVYGYTF | TGTGCCAGCAGCCCACCCAGGGAAGTCTATGGCTACACCTTC
TRBJ1-6 | TRBV30 | few | NA | CAWSGRLRGPFSPLHF | TGTGCCTGGAGTGGCCGACTACGTGGCCCATTTTCACCCCTCCACTTT
TRBJ2-7 | TRBV6-1 | NA | NA | CASSLSGGKYEQYF | TGTGCCAGCAGTCTATCTGGGGGAAAGTATGAGCAGTACTTC
TRBJ2-3 | TRBV7-2 | many | NA | CASSFGNPDTQYF | TGTGCCAGCAGCTTTGGGAATCCAGATACGCAGTATTTT
TRBJ2-1 | TRBV7-9 | NA | NA | CASSPPGQSNEQFF | TGTGCCAGCAGCCCGCCGGGACAAAGCAATGAGCAGTTCTTC
TRBJ2-1 | TRBV6-2/TRBV6-3 | NA | NA | CASSFSPNPHNEQFF | TGTGCCAGCAGTTTTAGCCCAAACCCTCACAATGAGCAGTTCTTC
TRBJ2-2 | TRBV4-3 | NA | NA | CASSYQGGRDTGELFF | TGCGCCAGCAGCTACCAAGGGGGAAGGGACACCGGGGAGCTGTTTTTT
TRBJ2-5 | TRBV28 | NA | TRBD2 | CASSLSRGGRETQYF | TGTGCCAGCAGTTTATCCCGGGGGGGAAGGGAGACCCAGTACTTC
TRBJ2-1 | TRBV19 | few | NA | CASMKRQPYNEQFF | TGTGCCAGTATGAAACGACAACCGTACAATGAGCAGTTCTTC
TRBJ2-1 | TRBV20-1 | NA | NA | CSAPLVTGANDNEQFF | TGCAGTGCTCCCCTGGTGACGGGAGCTAACGACAATGAGCAGTTCTTC
TRBJ2-1 | TRBV4-1 | NA | TRBD2 | CASSQEKGGPGTYNEQFF | TGCGCCAGCAGCCAAGAGAAGGGAGGGCCAGGGACCTACAATGAGCAGTTCTTC
TRBJ1-6 | TRBV7-8 | few | NA | CASSLDRYPSYDSPLHF | TGTGCCAGCAGCTTAGATCGCTACCCATCTTATGATTCACCCCTCCACTTT
TRBJ2-3 | TRBV27 | once | NA | CASSPHTIGDTQYF | TGTGCCAGCAGTCCGCACACAATCGGGGATACGCAGTATTTT
TRBJ2-5 | TRBV7-8 | NA | TRBD1 | CASSPSGTGGDWETQYF | TGTGCCAGCAGCCCCTCCGGGACAGGGGGCGATTGGGAGACCCAGTACTTC
TRBJ1-1 | TRBV11-2 | NA | NA | CASSLEGGTEAFF | TGTGCCAGCAGCTTAGAGGGTGGCACTGAAGCTTTCTTT
TRBJ2-1 | TRBV7-9 | NA | TRBD1 | CASSRRDSPYNEQFF | TGTGCCAGCAGCCGACGGGACAGCCCTTACAATGAGCAGTTCTTC
TRBJ2-3 | TRBV12-3/TRBV12-4 | few | NA | CASSWGSDTQYF | TGTGCCAGCAGCTGGGGCTCGGATACGCAGTATTTT
TRBJ1-6 | TRBV20-1 | few | NA | CSARGLTRESDNSPLHF | TGCAGTGCTAGAGGACTCACCCGGGAATCGGATAATTCACCCCTCCACTTT
TRBJ2-1 | TRBV15 | few | NA | CATSVFRGAGEQFF | TGTGCCACCAGCGTGTTCCGGGGGGCGGGTGAGCAGTTCTTC
TRBJ2-1 | TRBV6-2/TRBV6-3 | NA | TRBD2 | CASANLKRGWNEQFF | TGTGCCAGCGCTAACCTCAAGCGGGGATGGAATGAGCAGTTCTTC
TRBJ1-4 | TRBV6-5 | NA | TRBD1 | CASSYSGTGRSPNEKLFF | TGTGCCAGCAGTTACTCGGGGACAGGGCGAAGTCCTAATGAAAAACTGTTTTTT
TRBJ2-3 | TRBV12-3/TRBV12-4 | NA | TRBD2 | CASSLGTSGAVDF | TGTGCCAGCAGTCTAGGGACTAGCGGAGCTGTTGATTTT
TRBJ2-5 | TRBV9 | NA | NA | CASSVDGKETQYF | TGTGCCAGCAGCGTAGACGGGAAGGAGACCCAGTACTTC
TRBJ2-5 | TRBV7-9 | few | NA | CASSEEVSPAETQYF | TGTGCCAGTAGCGAAGAGGTCTCCCCGGCGGAGACCCAGTACTTC
TRBJ2-2 | TRBV7-3 | NA | NA | CASSLLRSENTGELFF | TGTGCCAGCAGCTTACTTAGGAGTGAGAACACCGGGGAGCTGTTTTTT
TRBJ2-3 | TRBV15 | once | NA | CATSPPSLSDTQYF | TGTGCCACCAGCCCGCCAAGCTTATCAGATACGCAGTATTTT
TRBJ1-5 | TRBV19 | many | NA | CASSITGNQPQHF | TGTGCCAGTAGCATCACCGGGAATCAGCCCCAGCATTTT
TRBJ1-5 | TRBV7-8 | NA | TRBD1 | CASSLTRQGNQPQHF | TGTGCCAGCAGCTTAACCCGACAGGGTAATCAGCCCCAGCATTTT
TRBJ2-2 | TRBV28 | many | TRBD2 | CASRPSGRLGELFF | TGTGCCAGCCGTCCTAGCGGGCGCCTCGGGGAGCTGTTTTTT
TRBJ1-5 | TRBV28 | NA | NA | CASWRGGPNQPQHF | TGTGCCAGCTGGCGGGGGGGACCTAATCAGCCCCAGCATTTT
TRBJ2-3 | TRBV12-3/TRBV12-4 | NA | NA | CASSFRGLTEIDTQYF | TGTGCCAGCAGTTTTCGGGGCCTCACCGAAATAGATACGCAGTATTTT
TRBJ2-7 | TRBV15 | few | TRBD1 | CATSSYRGSSYEQYF | TGTGCCACCAGCAGTTACAGGGGAAGCTCCTACGAGCAGTACTTC
TRBJ2-1 | TRBV7-9 | NA | TRBD1 | CASSPKTGDSDNEQFF | TGTGCCAGCAGCCCAAAAACAGGGGATTCGGACAATGAGCAGTTCTTC
TRBJ2-5 | TRBV11-2 | few | TRBD2 | CASTKGASGRAVETQYF | TGTGCCAGCACCAAAGGTGCTAGCGGGCGGGCAGTGGAGACCCAGTACTTC
TRBJ2-7 | TRBV7-2 | NA | NA | CASSLDVGGPGEQNF | TGTGCCAGCAGCTTAGACGTGGGGGGGCCGGGAGAGCAGAACTTC
TRBJ1-4 | TRBV10-3 | NA | NA | CAISPGLGNEKLFF | TGTGCCATCAGTCCAGGGTTGGGTAATGAAAAACTGTTTTTT
TRBJ2-1 | TRBV4-2 | few | NA | CASSQDYRVTYNEQFF | TGTGCCAGCAGCCAGGACTACAGGGTCACCTACAATGAGCAGTTCTTC
TRBJ2-7 | TRBV7-2 | few | NA | CASSPSVVEQYF | TGTGCCAGCAGCCCCTCCGTGGTTGAGCAGTACTTC
TRBJ2-1 | TRBV27 | many | NA | CASSLSKRNEQFF | TGTGCCAGCAGTTTATCGAAGCGCAATGAGCAGTTCTTC
TRBJ1-2 | TRBV4-1 | few | TRBD1 | CASSQGQGPQYGYTF | TGCGCCAGCAGCCAAGGACAGGGGCCGCAGTATGGCTACACCTTC
TRBJ2-7 | TRBV7-2 | many | NA | CASSFSQEGGYEQYF | TGTGCCAGCAGCTTTTCACAAGAAGGGGGCTACGAGCAGTACTTC
TRBJ2-1 | TRBV11-2 | few | NA | CASSSNPGVYYNEQFF | TGTGCCAGCAGCTCGAATCCAGGGGTTTACTACAATGAGCAGTTCTTC